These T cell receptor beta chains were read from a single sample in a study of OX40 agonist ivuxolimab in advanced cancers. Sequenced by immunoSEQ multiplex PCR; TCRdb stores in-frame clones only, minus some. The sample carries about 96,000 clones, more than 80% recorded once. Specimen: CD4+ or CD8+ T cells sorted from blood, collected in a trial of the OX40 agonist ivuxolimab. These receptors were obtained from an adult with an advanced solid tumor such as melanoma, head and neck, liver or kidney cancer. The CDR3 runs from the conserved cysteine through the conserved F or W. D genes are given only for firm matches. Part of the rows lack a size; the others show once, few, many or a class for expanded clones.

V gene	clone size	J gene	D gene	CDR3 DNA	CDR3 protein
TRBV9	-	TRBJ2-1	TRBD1	TGTGCCAGCAGCGTAGGGGACAGCCCCAACAATGAGCAGTTCTTC	CASSVGDSPNNEQFF
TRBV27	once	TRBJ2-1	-	TGTGCCAGCAGCAGCGCCCGGAGCTCCTACAATGAGCAGTTCTTC	CASSSARSSYNEQFF
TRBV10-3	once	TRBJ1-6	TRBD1	TGTGCCATCAGTGACGTACAGGGGTCCTATAATTCACCCCTCCACTTT	CAISDVQGSYNSPLHF
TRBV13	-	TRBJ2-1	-	TGTGCCAGCAGCCACTCAGGATGGGGTTCGGCCTACAATGAGCAGTTCTTC	CASSHSGWGSAYNEQFF
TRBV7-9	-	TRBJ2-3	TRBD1	TGTGCCAGCAGCTTAGGACAGGGTTTCACAGATACGCAGTATTTT	CASSLGQGFTDTQYF
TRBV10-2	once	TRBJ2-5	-	TGCGCCAGCAGGCCCGGAACTCAAGAGACCCAGTACTTC	CASRPGTQETQYF
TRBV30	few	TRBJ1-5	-	TGTGCCTGGAGCCCCCCCGGACACACGATGAGGCAGCCCCAGCATTTT	CAWSPPGHTMRQPQHF
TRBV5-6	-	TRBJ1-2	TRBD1	TGTGCCAGCAGCGAAGGACAGGGAAACACCTTC	CASSEGQGNTF
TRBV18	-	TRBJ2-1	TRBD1	TGTGCCAGCTCATTTACGACAGGGCCAAATGAGCAGTTCTTC	CASSFTTGPNEQFF
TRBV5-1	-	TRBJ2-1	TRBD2	TGCGCCAGCTCCGGGACTAGCGGGAGCCAGGAGCAGTTCTTC	CASSGTSGSQEQFF
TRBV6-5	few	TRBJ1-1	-	TGTGCCAGCAGTGAGGGTCTGAACACTGAAGCTTTCTTT	CASSEGLNTEAFF
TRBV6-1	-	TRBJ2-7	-	TGTGCCAGCAGTGAAACGCCCAGACGCGAGCAGTACTTC	CASSETPRREQYF
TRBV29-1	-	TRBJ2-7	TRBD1	TGCAGCGTTTCACAGGGGGCCTTCGGGTCCTACGAGCAGTACTTC	CSVSQGAFGSYEQYF
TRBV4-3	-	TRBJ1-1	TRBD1	TGCGCCAGCAGCCAAGATCTCAGGGGGACCACTGAAGCTTTCTTT	CASSQDLRGTTEAFF
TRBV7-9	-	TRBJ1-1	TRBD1	TGTGCCAGCAGCTTAACCACAGGGGGCGCGACTGAAGCTTTCTTT	CASSLTTGGATEAFF
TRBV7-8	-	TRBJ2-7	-	TGTGCCAGCAGGAGACGGGACATCAATCGAGGCCCCTACGAGCAGTACTTC	CASRRRDINRGPYEQYF
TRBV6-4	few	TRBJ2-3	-	TGTGCCAGCAGTGCTAGCGGCACAGATACGCAGTATTTT	CASSASGTDTQYF
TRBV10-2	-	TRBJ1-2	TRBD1	TGCGCCAGCAGTCGGACAGGGGGCGAGGACTGTGGCTACACCTTC	CASSRTGGEDCGYTF
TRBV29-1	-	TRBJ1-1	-	TGCAGTTATACGCTAGGGAACACTGAAGCTTTCTTT	CSYTLGNTEAFF
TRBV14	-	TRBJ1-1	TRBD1	TGTGCCAGCAGCTGGGACAGGGGGGGAGCTTTCTTT	CASSWDRGGAFF
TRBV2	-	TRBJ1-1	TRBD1	TGTGCCATCCGACAGGGTATGAACCCTGAAGCTTTCTTT	CAIRQGMNPEAFF
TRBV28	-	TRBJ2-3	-	TGTGCCAGCAGTTTATTTTTCGGGGGCGGAAGCACAGATACGCAGTATTTT	CASSLFFGGGSTDTQYF
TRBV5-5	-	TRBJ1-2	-	TGTGCCAGCAGCTTGGCAGGGAACTATGGCTACACCTTC	CASSLAGNYGYTF
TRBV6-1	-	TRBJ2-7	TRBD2	TGTGCCAGCACGGGACTAGGAGGGTACGAGCAGTACTTC	CASTGLGGYEQYF
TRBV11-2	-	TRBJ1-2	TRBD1	TGTGCCAGCAGCCCAGAGGGACAGGAGGGTGGCTACACCTTC	CASSPEGQEGGYTF
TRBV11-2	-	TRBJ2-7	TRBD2	TGTGCCAGCAGCCGGACTAGCTATGGCGAGCAGTACTTC	CASSRTSYGEQYF
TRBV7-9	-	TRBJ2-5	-	TGCGCCAGCAGCTCCCGGGACCACCAAGAGACCCAGTACTTC	CASSSRDHQETQYF
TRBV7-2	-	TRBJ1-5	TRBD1	TGTGCCAGCAGCCCGGGGGACAGGGCCGGGGGTCAGCCCCAGCATTTT	CASSPGDRAGGQPQHF
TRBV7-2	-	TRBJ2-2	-	TGTGCCAGCAGCGTATTACCTACAGGGCGTACCGGGGAGCTGTTTTTT	CASSVLPTGRTGELFF
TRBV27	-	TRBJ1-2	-	TGTGCCAGCAGTTTGACCGGCGGGACGGCCCAATGGGGCTACACCTTC	CASSLTGGTAQWGYTF
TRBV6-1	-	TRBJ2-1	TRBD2	TGTGCCAGCAGTGAATACCTAGCGGGGTACAATGAGCAGTTCTTC	CASSEYLAGYNEQFF
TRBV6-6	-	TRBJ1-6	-	TGTGCCAGCAGTTACTCTGTGCAGGGGAATCCACCCCTCCACTTT	CASSYSVQGNPPLHF
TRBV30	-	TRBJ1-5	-	TGTACCTGGAGTGCTAGGATGTTGGCGGAGGTGGGCAATCAGCCCCAGCATTTT	CTWSARMLAEVGNQPQHF
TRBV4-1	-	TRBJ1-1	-	TGCGCCAGCAGCCAAGGGGGCCGAATGAACACTGAAGCTTTCTTT	CASSQGGRMNTEAFF
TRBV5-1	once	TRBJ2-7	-	TGCGCCAGCAGCTTGGCCGAGCGTACGGAGCAGTACTTC	CASSLAERTEQYF
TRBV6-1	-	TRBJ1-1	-	TGTGCCAGCAGTGAAGCGCGGGGGCTTCCGAACACTGAAGCTTTCTTT	CASSEARGLPNTEAFF
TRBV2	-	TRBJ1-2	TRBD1	TGTGCCAGCAGGGGCGACAGGGAAGTAAGCTATGGCTACACCTTC	CASRGDREVSYGYTF
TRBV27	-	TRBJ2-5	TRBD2	TGTGCCAGCAGCTCCTCTAGCGGGCTAAGGGAGTACTTC	CASSSSSGLREYF
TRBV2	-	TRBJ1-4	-	TGTGCCAGCAGTCAGGCAGGGGAAAAACTGTTTTTT	CASSQAGEKLFF
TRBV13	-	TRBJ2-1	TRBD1	TGTGCCAGCAGCATCGGGACAGGAGGCAATGAGCAGTTCTTC	CASSIGTGGNEQFF
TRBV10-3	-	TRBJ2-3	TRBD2	TGTGCCATCAGGGTACTAGCGGGCCTCAGCACAGATACGCAGTATTTT	CAIRVLAGLSTDTQYF
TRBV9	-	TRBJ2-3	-	TGTGCCAGCAGCGTAGGCGGGGCCCCAGATACGCAGTATTTT	CASSVGGAPDTQYF
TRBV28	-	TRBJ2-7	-	TGTGCCAGCAGTTCCGGCCCCCACGAGCAGTACTTC	CASSSGPHEQYF
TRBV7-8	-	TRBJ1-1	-	TGTGCCAGCAGTCTAGACACGCCGAACACTGAAGCTTTCTTT	CASSLDTPNTEAFF
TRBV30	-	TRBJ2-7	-	TGTGCCTGGAGGTCCTGGTACGAGCAGTACTTC	CAWRSWYEQYF
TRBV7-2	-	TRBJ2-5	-	TGTGCCAGCAGCTGGGACGGACAAGAGACCCAGTACTTC	CASSWDGQETQYF
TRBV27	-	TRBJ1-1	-	TGTGCCAGCAGTTTATCGGGGCAGAGAAACACTGAAGCTTTCTTT	CASSLSGQRNTEAFF
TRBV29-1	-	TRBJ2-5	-	TGCAGCGTTGAAGCTCAGGGGAGGGAGACCCAGTACTTC	CSVEAQGRETQYF
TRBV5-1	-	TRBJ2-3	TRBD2	TGCGCCAGCAAACTAGCGGGGGGCATAGATACGCAGTATTTT	CASKLAGGIDTQYF
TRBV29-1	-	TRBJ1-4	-	TGCAGCATCCTGGGGAGGGGTAATGAAAAACTGTTTTTT	CSILGRGNEKLFF
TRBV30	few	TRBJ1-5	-	TGTGCCTGGAGTCCGGACAGTCAGAGTCAGCCCCAGCATTTT	CAWSPDSQSQPQHF
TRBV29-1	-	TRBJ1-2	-	TGCAGCGTTGAATTTAGGGAGCTAAACTATGGCTACACCTTC	CSVEFRELNYGYTF
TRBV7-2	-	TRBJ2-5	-	TGTGCCAGCAGCTTAACGGAGACCCAGTACTTC	CASSLTETQYF
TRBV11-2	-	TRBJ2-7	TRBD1	TGTGCCAGCAGCCCCGGACAGGGGAAATACGAGCAGTACTTC	CASSPGQGKYEQYF
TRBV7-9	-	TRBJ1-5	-	TGTGCCAGCAGCCCTCCGGTAGCAGGGCCCAATCAGCCCCAGCATTTT	CASSPPVAGPNQPQHF
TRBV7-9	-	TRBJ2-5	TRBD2	TGTGCCAGCAGCTTGACTAGCGGGAGGATCGGAGAGACCCAGTACTTC	CASSLTSGRIGETQYF
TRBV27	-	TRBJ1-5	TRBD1	TGTGCCAGCAGTCTATCAGGGGGGTATCAGCCCCAGCATTTT	CASSLSGGYQPQHF